This TCR beta chain was retrieved from a study of T cell responses to AZD1222 COVID-19 vaccine. Repertoires were generated with immunoSEQ multiplex PCR, while TCRdb's copy carries only in-frame clones and drops some. The sample records fewer than 130,000 clones, more than 90% being singletons. There are a few counts of this clone. The receptor was derived from an adult who received the AZD1222 COVID-19 vaccine. The specimen was peripheral blood, collected 28 days after the second AZD1222 dose.

The CDR3 reads CASSLRLAERYEQYF. Here the CDR3 DNA reads TGTGCCAGCAGTTTAAGACTAGCGGAGAGGTACGAGCAGTACTTC. The V and J genes are TRBV27 and TRBJ2-7; 9 positions match TRBD2. The trim removed 2 bases at V and 4 bases at J, leaving 6 bases unmatched. The CDR3 is made up of 15 amino acids. Germline lookup yields CDR1 MNHEY and CDR2 SMNVEV (reference sequence).